The 3 T cell receptor beta chains below all came from one sample that was sequenced in a study of T cell responses to AZD1222 COVID-19 vaccine. Libraries were prepared by immunoSEQ multiplex PCR; TCRdb keeps only in-frame clonotypes and omits some of them. The sample includes 140,000 or so clones, around 90% of them seen just once. This specimen was peripheral blood, taken on day 0 of AZD1222 vaccination. Receptors originate from an adult in good health.

The chain links TRBV9 to TRBJ2-1, with 7 bases identical to TRBD2. From germline, CDR1 is SGDLS and CDR2 YYNGEE. The CDR3 sequence is 16 residues long. V was pared by 0 bases and J by 5 bases, with 8 bases of the junction left unmatched. The CDR3 loop is CASSVDGTNKNNEQFF. CDR3 sequence (DNA): TGTGCCAGCAGCGTAGACGGGACTAATAAGAACAATGAGCAGTTCTTC.

The V and J genes are TRBV11-2 and TRBJ1-1, with 8 bases that match TRBD1. There are 14 residues in the CDR3. Germline CDR1 SGHAT, CDR2 FQNNGV. Germline trimming cut 3 bases from V and 3 bases from J; bases unmatched to any gene: 3. CDR3 region: CASSFQGADTEAFF. The CDR3 DNA follows: TGTGCCAGCAGCTTTCAGGGGGCGGACACTGAAGCTTTCTTT.

V gene TRBV4-1 combines with J gene TRBJ1-3; weak D call: TRBD1 (5 bases). The CDR3 consists of 15 residues. V lost 0 bases, J lost 2 bases, and 8 bases lay in between. Germline V gene sequence: CDR1 MGHRA, CDR2 YSYEKL. The CDR3 loop reads CASSQEDKTGNTIYF. In nucleotides, the CDR3 is TGCGCCAGCAGCCAAGAGGACAAAACTGGAAACACCATATATTTT.